This T cell receptor (beta chain) was sequenced in a study of T-cell reconstitution after alpha-beta-depleted transplantation in children (dated by TCRdb to the mid-2010s). With respect to the entire study: Using TCR repertoire profiling, the study quantitatively followed how T-cell immune reconstitution unfolded in children after TCRalphabeta/CD19-depleted allogeneic hematopoietic cell transplantation.

The treatment or condition label on this specimen signifies: allogeneic hematopoietic cell transplantation with graft depleted of TCRalphabeta T cells and CD19 B cells. The transplant recipients were children given TCRalphabeta/CD19-depleted allogeneic hematopoietic cell grafts. Beyond this particular receptor, the publication reports: In some patients, the high TCRbeta diversity seen at day 60 was put down to recipient T cells and intrathymic progenitors that had survived conditioning. The apparently early alphabetaT-cell count recovery about two months after transplant was reportedly dependent on only several hundred rapidly expanded clones derived from non-depleted graft cells. Over the following months the frequencies of hyperexpanded clones went down, and after one year T-cell counts and TCRbeta diversity were mostly credited to newly produced T cells.

To prepare the library, PCR was applied. The instrument was an Illumina HiSeq 2500. Molecular barcoding was employed in the preparation of TCR libraries, with unique molecular identifiers being used to normalize TCRbeta repertoire quantification. TCRdb ran its own pipeline on the public reads, namely fastp trimming at Q25 and MiXCR clone calling, and kept in-frame beta chains. Every entry covers one CDR3 protein and lists the most common genes and DNA from its rows. In this sample the table shows about 980,000 distinct CDR3 sequences, roughly 31% of which occur a single time. The biggest ten clones account for 28% of the sample. The CDR3, cysteine through phenylalanine, is 13 amino acids long. CDR3 DNA is the only sequence kept; it has 39 bases, read in frame from the first base. V drops 4 bases and J drops 5 bases, leaving 9 bases in between. As encoded in the germline V gene, CDR1 is SNHLY while CDR2 is FYNNEI.

In regard to this clonotype: Its antigen remains unidentified. Base qualities were left out, and no much larger clone turns up one base away.

Sample: PBMCs, mostly from graft donor cells, taken 360 days after TCRalphabeta/CD19-depleted stem cell transplant. This receptor was identified in a boy younger than two who had a stem cell transplant for SCID, so the T cells may come from the graft donor. The sequence is built from TRBV2 and TRBJ1-5, and the D gene may be TRBD1, 5 bases matching. The CDR3: CASSVDRDQPQHF. The sequenced DNA is TGTGCCAGCAGTGTCGACAGAGATCAGCCCCAGCATTTT.